The sequence of this TCR beta chain was determined in a study of T cells in women clearing cervical HPV infection. About the study: Case blood was drawn when the lesion was first found; control blood after infection became undetectable.

Unmatched junction bases numbered 6, after V lost 3 bases and J lost 4 bases. The V gene's germline CDR1 is DFQATT and CDR2 SNEGSKA (reference sequence). This CDR3 has 14 amino acids. TCR beta CDR3 amplified by multiplex PCR from roughly 1,300 ng genomic DNA. Clones were read by immunoSEQ multiplex PCR, and TCRdb kept only the in-frame ones, dropping some. The repertoire table contains about 31,000 clones. As for this clone: What it binds is unknown. The sequenced fragment ends 3 residues before the CDR3 boundary, so the rest is inferred from the germline J gene.

Study outcomes and limitations: Controls had more TRBV6-7 (around 0.15%) than cases (about 0.11%).

What was sequenced was blood buffy coat. The chain uses TRBV20-1 and TRBJ2-5; 9 positions agree with TRBD2. The sequence was collected from a woman between 18 and 70 years old with a cervical HPV16 infection that either progressed to CIN3+ or cleared (not recorded which). The sequenced part of the CDR3 DNA is TGCAGTGCTAGGGCTAGCGGGGAGGGAGAGACC. It translates to CSARASGEGET. The entire CDR3 protein is CSARASGEGETQYF.